This T cell receptor (beta chain) originates from a study of CD8+CD57+ T cells in acquired aplastic anemia. Study context: The mean DNA yield obtained from sorted CD4+ and CD8+ cells came to 3.2 ug. CD4+ cell libraries from healthy donors averaged around 11 million reads. Study-level results: More than 25 was the count of CD8+ CDR3 sequences that patients shared with controls.

Investigators profiled TCR beta VDJ and CDR3 from genomic DNA template. TCRdb fed the reads into MiXCR, producing one record per CDR3 protein. This table has hundreds of thousands of distinct CDR3 sequences, around 68% appearing once. Notes on this clonotype: Antigen unknown.

The V segment lost 3 bases and the J segment 5 bases; nucleotides outside the gene matches: 4. In germline, CDR1 is DFQATT, CDR2 SNEGSKA (reference sequence). The CDR3 is made up of 13 amino acids. The TCR originated in a human donor in good health, serving as a control. This chain uses TRBV20-1 with TRBJ2-7, with 10 bases identical to TRBD1. Sequencing used sorted CD4+, CD8+, or CD8+CD57+ T cells (not recorded which) from PBMCs. The CDR3 nucleotides are TGCAGTGCTAGGACAGGGGGCGTAGACGAGCAGTACTTC. Its protein product is CSARTGGVDEQYF.